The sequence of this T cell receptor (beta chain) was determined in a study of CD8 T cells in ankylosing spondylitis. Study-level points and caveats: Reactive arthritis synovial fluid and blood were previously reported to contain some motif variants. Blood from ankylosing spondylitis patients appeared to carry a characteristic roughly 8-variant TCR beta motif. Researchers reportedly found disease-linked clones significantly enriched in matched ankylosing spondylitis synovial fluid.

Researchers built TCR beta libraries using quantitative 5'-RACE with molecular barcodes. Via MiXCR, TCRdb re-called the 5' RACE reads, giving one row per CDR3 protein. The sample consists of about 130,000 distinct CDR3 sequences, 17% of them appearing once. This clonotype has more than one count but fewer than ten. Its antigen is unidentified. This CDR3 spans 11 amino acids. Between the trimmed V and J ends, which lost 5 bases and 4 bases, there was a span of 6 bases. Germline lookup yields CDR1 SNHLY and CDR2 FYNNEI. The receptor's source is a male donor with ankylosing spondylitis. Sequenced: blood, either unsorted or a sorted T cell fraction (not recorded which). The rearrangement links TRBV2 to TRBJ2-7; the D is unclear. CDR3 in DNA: TGTGCCAGCAGTCGAGGTTACGAGCAGTACTTC. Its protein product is CASSRGYEQYF.